A single sample gave rise to the 21 T cell receptor beta chains below, sequenced in a study of blood T cell repertoires in COVID-19. Using immunoSEQ multiplex PCR, the repertoire was profiled, and TCRdb retains in-frame clones only, with some absent. The sample includes around 300,000 clones, just over 85% of them seen just once. Input material: peripheral blood. The receptor set was obtained from a woman aged 25 to 45 with active or convalescent COVID-19.

The genes are TRBV24-1 and TRBJ2-5, with D possibly matching TRBD2 (6 bases). This CDR3 spans 15 amino acids. Trimming took 5 bases from V and 1 from J, leaving 13 bases between them. Looked up from germline, CDR1 is KGHDR and CDR2 is SFDVKD. CDR3 DNA: TGTGCCACCAGTGGTTTCGGGGGACTCCAAGAGACCCAGTACTTC. Its protein product is CATSGFGGLQETQYF.

This clone was seen a few times. This chain uses TRBV3-1 (or the pseudogene TRBV3-2) with TRBJ1-5, with unresolved D. Germline lookup yields CDR1 LGHDT and CDR2 YNNKEL (reference sequence). The CDR3 runs 14 residues. Trimming pared 2 bases from V and 2 bases from J, leaving 7 bases between. The CDR3 DNA follows: TGTGCCAGCAGCCAATTTATAGGCAATCAGCCCCAGCATTTT. It translates to CASSQFIGNQPQHF.

The chain couples TRBV9 to TRBJ2-2, with 8 bases identical to TRBD1. V lost 4 bases and J lost 9; bases outside the gene matches: 11. Germline V gene lookup returns CDR1 SGDLS and CDR2 YYNGEE. The CDR3 loop spans 15 amino acids. In DNA form, the CDR3 reads TGTGCCAGCAGCCCCTGGACAGGGATGAGACGGGAGCTGTTTTTT. It yields the protein CASSPWTGMRRELFF.

The V call is TRBV28, the J call TRBJ2-4; tentatively, D is TRBD2 (7 bases). V was clipped by 4 bases and J by 0 bases, with 16 bases between them. The CDR3 consists of 17 residues. Germline CDR1 reads MDHEN; CDR2 reads SYDVKM. This CDR3 is CASSSVGGGRAKNIQYF. The CDR3 nucleotides are TGTGCCAGCAGTTCCGTTGGGGGGGGCCGAGCCAAAAACATTCAGTACTTC.

This clone has just one count. The chain couples TRBV10-3 to TRBJ1-3, with D perhaps TRBD1 (5 bases). The CDR3 loop spans 14 amino acids. Germline values: CDR1 ENHRY, CDR2 SYGVKD. The V end lost 3 bases, the J end lost 4 bases, and 10 bases lay between the germline ends. CDR3 nucleotide sequence: TGTGCCATCAGTGATTTTGGGGCCGGAAACACCATATATTTT. Protein: CAISDFGAGNTIYF.

CDR3 coding DNA: TGTGCCAGCAGTACCCCCCAGGGCCTCGGACAGCCCCAGCATTTT. This gives the protein CASSTPQGLGQPQHF. This chain connects TRBV6-2 or TRBV6-3 to TRBJ1-5, with a tentative D call TRBD1 (5 bases). CDR1 and CDR2 (germline): MNHEY, SVGEGT. This CDR3 has 15 amino acids. Between the trimmed V and J ends, which lost 5 bases and 7 bases, there was a span of 18 bases.

In its sample, this clone was seen once. The chain combines TRBV10-2 with TRBJ1-2; TRBD1 agrees at 9 bases. CDR1 and CDR2 (germline): WSHSY, SAAADI. V lost 8 bases and J lost 6; bases outside the gene matches: 4. The CDR3 extends over 12 amino acids. CDR3: CASRDRVDGYTF. DNA for the CDR3: TGCGCCAGCCGGGACAGGGTGGATGGCTACACCTTC.

The chain couples TRBV10-3 to TRBJ1-5; possibly TRBD1 for D (5 bases). The CDR3 covers 14 residues. Germline CDR1 and CDR2: ENHRY and SYGVKD. Trimming removed 4 bases at V and 7 bases at J, with 14 bases between. CDR3: CAISAGRAGQPQHF. CDR3 nucleotide sequence: TGTGCCATCAGTGCAGGGAGGGCAGGACAGCCCCAGCATTTT.

The rearrangement links TRBV4-3 to TRBJ1-1, with D uncertain. This CDR3 comprises 15 residues. Germline values: CDR1 LGHNA, CDR2 YSLEER. Trimming pared 0 bases from V and 0 bases from J, leaving 8 bases between. CDR3 DNA: TGCGCCAGCAGCCAAGAAAACCGGTTGAACACTGAAGCTTTCTTT. Encoded protein: CASSQENRLNTEAFF.

The chain couples TRBV5-1 to TRBJ2-2; D is undetermined. Per germline, CDR1 SGHRS and CDR2 YFSETQ. Deletions cut 1 base from V and 4 bases from J, with 11 bases between. CDR3 size: 15 residues. In DNA, the CDR3 is TGCGCCAGCAGCTTGTCAAGGCGCGGCACCGGGGAGCTGTTTTTT. Translating gives CASSLSRRGTGELFF.

This clone has only one observation. The V gene is TRBV18, the J gene TRBJ2-5; unclear D gene. Germline V gives CDR1 KGHSH, CDR2 LQKENI. This CDR3 spans 13 amino acids. Trimming pared 2 bases from V and 5 bases from J, leaving 9 bases between. CDR3 sequence reads: CASSPLYIETQYF. As DNA, the CDR3 is TGTGCCAGCTCACCATTATACATCGAGACCCAGTACTTC. Using reference TRBV18 and TRBJ2-5 for the parts outside the CDR3, the full variable domain is NAGVMQNPRHLVRRRGQEARLRCSPMKGHSHVYWYRQLPEEGLKFMVYLQKENIIDESGMPKERFSAEFPKEGPSILRIQQVVRGDSAAYFCASSPLYIETQYFGPGTRLLVL.

V is TRBV5-1 and J is TRBJ2-3; TRBD2 is a possible D gene (6 bases). The CDR3 is 15 amino acids. The ends were cut back, 2 bases at V and 3 bases at J, with 13 bases in the middle. The V gene's germline CDR1 is SGHRS and CDR2 YFSETQ. CDR3 region: CASSLGGDRTDTQYF. Here the CDR3 DNA reads TGCGCCAGCAGCTTAGGCGGGGACCGAACAGATACGCAGTATTTT.

The CDR3 DNA sequence: TGTGCCAGCCCCTCCTACCGTTACACAGATACGCAGTATTTT. It specifies CASPSYRYTDTQYF. This chain connects TRBV27 to TRBJ2-3, with D unresolved. From germline, CDR1 is MNHEY and CDR2 SMNVEV (reference sequence). CDR3 length equals 14 residues. Trimming stripped 8 bases from V and 2 bases from J, with 14 bases between.

The J gene is TRBJ2-5, the V gene TRBV5-6, with TRBD1 matching over 8 bases. J gave up 5 bases and V 4 bases, and 10 bases lay outside the gene matches. The CDR3 has 15 residues. CDR1 is SGHDT, CDR2 YYEEEE, per germline. CDR3 region: CASSPTGTGLETQYF. CDR3 coding DNA: TGTGCCAGCAGCCCCACCGGGACAGGCCTGGAGACCCAGTACTTC.

V is TRBV4-3 and J is TRBJ2-7, with 8 positions matching TRBD2. Trimming cost V 0 bases and J 4 bases; bases outside gene matches: 8. Germline CDR1 reads LGHNA; CDR2 reads YSLEER. The CDR3 runs 16 residues. CDR3 DNA: TGCGCCAGCAGCCAAGATAGAGACGGGGGGGCTTACGAGCAGTACTTC. Amino acids: CASSQDRDGGAYEQYF.

This clone showed up just a few times. The chain recombines TRBV5-1 with TRBJ2-1; 8 positions match TRBD1. The CDR3 covers 16 residues. The junction had 9 bases not matched to a gene; V was cut back by 2 bases and J by 5 bases. Germline CDR1 is SGHRS and CDR2 is YFSETQ. CDR3 sequence reads: CASSFGRTGLNNEQFF. CDR3 nucleotide sequence: TGCGCCAGCAGCTTCGGCCGGACAGGGCTGAACAATGAGCAGTTCTTC.

The chain has TRBV28 and TRBJ1-3; maybe TRBD1 (6 bases). Germline V lookup: CDR1 MDHEN, CDR2 SYDVKM. The CDR3 extends over 13 amino acids. V was clipped by 6 bases and J by 0 bases, with 6 bases between them. CDR3 nucleotides: TGTGCCAGCAGGGACAGCTCTGGAAACACCATATATTTT. Translating gives CASRDSSGNTIYF.

This chain joins TRBV7-2 and TRBJ1-1; D unresolved. There are 13 residues in the CDR3. Germline CDR1 and CDR2: SGHTA and FQGNSA. The V gene lost 3 bases and the J gene lost 5 bases, with 10 bases spanning the gap. The chain's CDR3 is CASSFKAGTEAFF. CDR3 coding DNA: TGTGCCAGCAGCTTTAAAGCCGGGACTGAAGCTTTCTTT.

This chain links TRBV30 with TRBJ1-1; D gene ambiguous. The germline V gene has CDR1 GTSNPN and CDR2 SVGIG (reference sequence). The length of the CDR3 is 13 residues. V lost 0 bases and J lost 2, with 7 bases in between. The CDR3, as DNA: TGTGCCTGGAGTGTAAATCCAAACACTGAAGCTTTCTTT. This encodes CAWSVNPNTEAFF. Full variable domain (rest looked up from reference TRBV30 and TRBJ1-1): SQTIHQWPATLVQPVGSPLSLECTVEGTSNPNLYWYRQAAGRGLQLLFYSVGIGQISSEVPQNLSASRPQDRQFILSSKKLLLSDSGFYLCAWSVNPNTEAFFGQGTRLTVV.

The V gene is TRBV9, the J gene TRBJ2-1, with 8 bases matching TRBD2. The CDR3 is 15 amino acids. V lost 0 bases, J lost 2 bases, and 1 base stayed unmatched. CDR1 and CDR2 from the germline V gene are SGDLS and YYNGEE. CDR3 in amino acids: CASSVDGGAYNEQFF. CDR3 DNA sequence: TGTGCCAGCAGCGTAGACGGGGGGGCCTACAATGAGCAGTTCTTC.

The chain links TRBV6-1 to TRBJ2-3, with D perhaps TRBD2 (6 bases). Trimming shortened V by 3 bases and J by 5 bases, and 15 bases separated the two germline ends. Germline values: CDR1 MNHNS, CDR2 SASEGT. The CDR3 is 15 amino acids. The CDR3 DNA sequence: TGTGCCAGCAGTGAGTCGAACGGGGGTAGAGATACGCAGTATTTT. This sequence encodes CASSESNGGRDTQYF.